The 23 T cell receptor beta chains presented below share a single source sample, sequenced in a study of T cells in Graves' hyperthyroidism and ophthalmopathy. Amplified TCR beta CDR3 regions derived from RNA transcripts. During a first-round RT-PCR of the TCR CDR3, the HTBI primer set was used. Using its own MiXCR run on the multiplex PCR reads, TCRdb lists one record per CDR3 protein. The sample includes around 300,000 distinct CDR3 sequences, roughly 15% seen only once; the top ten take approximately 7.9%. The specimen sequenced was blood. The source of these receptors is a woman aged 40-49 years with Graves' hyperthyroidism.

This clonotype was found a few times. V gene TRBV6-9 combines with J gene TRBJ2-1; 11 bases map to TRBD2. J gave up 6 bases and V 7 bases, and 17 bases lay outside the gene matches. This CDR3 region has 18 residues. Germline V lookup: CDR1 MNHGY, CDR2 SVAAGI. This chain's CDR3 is CASTVTVALAGVVNEQFF. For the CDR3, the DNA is TGTGCCAGCACCGTGACTGTAGCACTAGCGGGAGTTGTCAATGAGCAGTTCTTC.

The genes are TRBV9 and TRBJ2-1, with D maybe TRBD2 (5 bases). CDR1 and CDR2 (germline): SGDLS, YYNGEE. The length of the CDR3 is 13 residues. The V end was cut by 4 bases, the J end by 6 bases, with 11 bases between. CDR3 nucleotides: TGTGCCAGCAGCACGGACTGGACCAATGAGCAGTTCTTC. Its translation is CASSTDWTNEQFF.

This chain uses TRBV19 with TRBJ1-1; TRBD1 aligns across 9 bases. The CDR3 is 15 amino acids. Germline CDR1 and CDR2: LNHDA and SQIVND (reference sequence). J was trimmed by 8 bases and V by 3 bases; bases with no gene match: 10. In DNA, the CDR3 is TGTGCCAGTAGTATCCCGGGACAGGGAGTCCCGGAAGCTTTCTTT. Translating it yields CASSIPGQGVPEAFF. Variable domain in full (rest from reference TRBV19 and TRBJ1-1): DGGITQSPKYLFRKEGQNVTLSCEQNLNHDAMYWYRQDPGQGLRLIYYSQIVNDFQKGDIAEGYSVSREKKESFPLTVTSAQKNPTAFYLCASSIPGQGVPEAFFGQGTRLTVV.

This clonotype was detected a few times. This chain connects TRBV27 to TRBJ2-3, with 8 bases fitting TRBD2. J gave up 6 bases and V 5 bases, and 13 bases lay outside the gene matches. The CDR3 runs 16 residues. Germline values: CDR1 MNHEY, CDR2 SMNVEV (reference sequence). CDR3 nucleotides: TGTGCCAGCAGTCACGCCGGGACTAGGCTTTCTGATACGCAGTATTTT. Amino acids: CASSHAGTRLSDTQYF.

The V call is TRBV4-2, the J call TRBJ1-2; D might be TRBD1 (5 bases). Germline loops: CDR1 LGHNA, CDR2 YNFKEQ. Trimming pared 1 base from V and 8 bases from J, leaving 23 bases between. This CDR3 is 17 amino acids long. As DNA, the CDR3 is TGTGCCAGCAGCCAAGGCCGTCTGGCAGGGAGCCTGGGCGGCTACACCTTC. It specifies CASSQGRLAGSLGGYTF.

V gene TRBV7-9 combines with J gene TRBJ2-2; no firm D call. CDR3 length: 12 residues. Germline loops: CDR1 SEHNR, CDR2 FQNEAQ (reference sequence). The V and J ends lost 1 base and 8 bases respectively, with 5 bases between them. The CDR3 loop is CASSLDLGELFF. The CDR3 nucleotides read TGTGCCAGCAGCTTAGACTTGGGGGAGCTGTTTTTT.

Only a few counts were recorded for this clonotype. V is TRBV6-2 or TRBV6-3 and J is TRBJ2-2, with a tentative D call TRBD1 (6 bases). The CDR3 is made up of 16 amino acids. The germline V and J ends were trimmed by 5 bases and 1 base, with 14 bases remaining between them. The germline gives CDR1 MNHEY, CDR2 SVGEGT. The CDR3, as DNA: TGTGCCAGCAGTCCCGGATCGACAGGGAACACCGGGGAGCTGTTTTTT. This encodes CASSPGSTGNTGELFF.

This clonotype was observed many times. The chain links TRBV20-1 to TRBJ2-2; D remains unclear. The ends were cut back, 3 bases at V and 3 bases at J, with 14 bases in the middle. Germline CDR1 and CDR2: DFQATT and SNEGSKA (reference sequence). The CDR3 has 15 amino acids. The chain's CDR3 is CSARDPTRDTGELFF. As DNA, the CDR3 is TGCAGTGCTAGGGACCCCACTCGGGACACCGGGGAGCTGTTTTTT.

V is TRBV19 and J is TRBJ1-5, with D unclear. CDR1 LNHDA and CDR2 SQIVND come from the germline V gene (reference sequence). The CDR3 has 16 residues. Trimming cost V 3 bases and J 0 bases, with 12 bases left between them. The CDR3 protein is CASSILPPHSNQPQHF. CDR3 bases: TGTGCCAGTAGTATTCTTCCACCTCATAGCAATCAGCCCCAGCATTTT.

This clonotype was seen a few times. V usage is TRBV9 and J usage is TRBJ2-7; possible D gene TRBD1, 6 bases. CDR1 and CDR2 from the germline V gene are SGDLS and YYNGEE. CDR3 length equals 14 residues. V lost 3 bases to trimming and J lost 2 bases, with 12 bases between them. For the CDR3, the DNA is TGTGCCAGCAGCGAGGGGGACGGCGCCTACGAGCAGTACTTC. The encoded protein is CASSEGDGAYEQYF.

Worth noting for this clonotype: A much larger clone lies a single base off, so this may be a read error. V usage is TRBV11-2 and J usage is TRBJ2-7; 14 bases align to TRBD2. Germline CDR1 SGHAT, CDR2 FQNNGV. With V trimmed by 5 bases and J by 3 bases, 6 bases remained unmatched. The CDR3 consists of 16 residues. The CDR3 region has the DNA TGTGCCAGCAGCGGAAAGGGACTAGCGGGAGTCTACGAGCAGTACTTC. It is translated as CASSGKGLAGVYEQYF.

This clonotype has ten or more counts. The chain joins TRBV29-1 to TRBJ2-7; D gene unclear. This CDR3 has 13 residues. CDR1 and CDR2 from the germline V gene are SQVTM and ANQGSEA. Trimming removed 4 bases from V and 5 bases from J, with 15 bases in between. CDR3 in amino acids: CSVVKGISNEQYF. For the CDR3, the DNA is TGCAGCGTTGTAAAGGGAATTTCGAACGAGCAGTACTTC.

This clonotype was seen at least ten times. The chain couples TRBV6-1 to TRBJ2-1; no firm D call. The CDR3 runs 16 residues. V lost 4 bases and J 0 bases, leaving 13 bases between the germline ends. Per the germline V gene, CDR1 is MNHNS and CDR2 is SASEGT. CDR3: CASSGIVRSSYNEQFF. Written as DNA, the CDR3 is TGTGCCAGCAGTGGTATCGTTAGGAGCTCCTACAATGAGCAGTTCTTC.

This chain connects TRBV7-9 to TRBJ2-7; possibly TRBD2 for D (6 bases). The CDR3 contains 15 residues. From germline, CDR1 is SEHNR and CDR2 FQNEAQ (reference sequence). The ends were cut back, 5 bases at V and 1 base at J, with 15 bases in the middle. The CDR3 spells CASSLTSFSSYEQYF. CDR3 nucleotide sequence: TGTGCCAGCAGCCTCACTAGCTTCAGTTCCTACGAGCAGTACTTC.

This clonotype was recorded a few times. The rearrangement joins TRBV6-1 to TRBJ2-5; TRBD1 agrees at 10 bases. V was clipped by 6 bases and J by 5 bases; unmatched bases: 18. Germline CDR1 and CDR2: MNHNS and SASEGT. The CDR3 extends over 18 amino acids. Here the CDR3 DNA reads TGTGCCAGCAGGACACCCGGGACAGGGGTAAGCCGAGCGGAGACCCAGTACTTC. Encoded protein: CASRTPGTGVSRAETQYF.

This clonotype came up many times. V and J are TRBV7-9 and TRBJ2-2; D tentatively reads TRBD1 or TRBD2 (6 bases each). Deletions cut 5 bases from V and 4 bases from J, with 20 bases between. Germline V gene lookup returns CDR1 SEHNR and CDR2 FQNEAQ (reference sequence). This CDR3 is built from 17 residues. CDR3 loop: CASSPTSYRDSTGELFF. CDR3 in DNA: TGTGCCAGCAGCCCAACTAGCTACAGGGATAGCACCGGGGAGCTGTTTTTT.

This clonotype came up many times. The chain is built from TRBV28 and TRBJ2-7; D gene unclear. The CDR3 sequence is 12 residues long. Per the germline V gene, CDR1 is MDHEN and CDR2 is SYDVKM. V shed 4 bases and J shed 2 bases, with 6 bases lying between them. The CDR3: CASSSPPYEQYF. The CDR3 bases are TGTGCCAGCAGTTCTCCCCCCTACGAGCAGTACTTC.

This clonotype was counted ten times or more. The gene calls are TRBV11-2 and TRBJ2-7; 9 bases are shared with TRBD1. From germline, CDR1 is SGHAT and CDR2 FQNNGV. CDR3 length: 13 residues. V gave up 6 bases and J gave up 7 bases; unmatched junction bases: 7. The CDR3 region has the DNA TGTGCCAGCAGATCACACAGGGGGCGGGAGCAGTACTTC. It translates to CASRSHRGREQYF.

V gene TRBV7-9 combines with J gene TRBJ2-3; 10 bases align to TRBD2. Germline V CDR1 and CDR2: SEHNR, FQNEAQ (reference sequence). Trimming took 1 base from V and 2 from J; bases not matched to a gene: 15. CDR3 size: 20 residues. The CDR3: CASSLVCTLSSGSATDTQYF. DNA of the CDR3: TGTGCCAGCAGCTTAGTGTGCACCTTATCTAGCGGGAGTGCCACAGATACGCAGTATTTT.

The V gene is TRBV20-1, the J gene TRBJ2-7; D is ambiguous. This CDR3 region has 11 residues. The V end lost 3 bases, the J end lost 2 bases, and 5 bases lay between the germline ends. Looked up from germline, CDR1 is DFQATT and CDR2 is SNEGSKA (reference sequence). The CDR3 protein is CSARIPYEQYF. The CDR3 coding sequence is TGCAGTGCTAGGATCCCCTACGAGCAGTACTTC.

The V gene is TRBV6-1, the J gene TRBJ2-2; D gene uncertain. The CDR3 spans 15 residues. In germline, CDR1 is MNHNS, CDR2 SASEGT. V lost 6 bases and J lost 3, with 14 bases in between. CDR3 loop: CASSPSAGHTGELFF. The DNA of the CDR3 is TGTGCCAGCAGCCCTTCTGCCGGGCACACCGGGGAGCTGTTTTTT.

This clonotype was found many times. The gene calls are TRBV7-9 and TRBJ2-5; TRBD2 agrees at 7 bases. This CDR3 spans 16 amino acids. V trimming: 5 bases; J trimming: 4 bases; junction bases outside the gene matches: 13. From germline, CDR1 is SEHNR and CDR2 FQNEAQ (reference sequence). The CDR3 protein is CASSPPGMPSGETQYF. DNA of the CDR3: TGTGCCAGCAGCCCCCCCGGTATGCCTAGCGGAGAGACCCAGTACTTC.

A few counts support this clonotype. CDR3 nucleotide sequence: TGTGCCAGCAGCCAATTTCCTAGCGGGAGTTTTGCAGATACGCAGTATTTT. Protein: CASSQFPSGSFADTQYF. The V gene is TRBV3-1, the J gene TRBJ2-3; the match to TRBD2 covers 10 bases. V gave up 2 bases and J gave up 4 bases; unmatched junction bases: 9. The CDR3 is 17 amino acids. Looked up from germline, CDR1 is LGHDT and CDR2 is YNNKEL (reference sequence).